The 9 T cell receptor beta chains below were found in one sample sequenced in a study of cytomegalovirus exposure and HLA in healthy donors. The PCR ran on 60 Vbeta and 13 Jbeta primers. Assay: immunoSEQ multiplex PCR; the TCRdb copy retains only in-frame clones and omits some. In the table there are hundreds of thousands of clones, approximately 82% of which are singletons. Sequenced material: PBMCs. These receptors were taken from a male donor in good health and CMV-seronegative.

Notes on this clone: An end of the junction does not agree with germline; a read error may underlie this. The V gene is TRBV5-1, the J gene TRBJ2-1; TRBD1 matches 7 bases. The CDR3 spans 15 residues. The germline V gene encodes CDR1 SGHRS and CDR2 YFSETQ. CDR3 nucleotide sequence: TGCGACAGCAGTCCCGGGACAGCTAACTACAATGAGCAGTTCTTC. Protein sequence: CDSSPGTANYNEQFF.

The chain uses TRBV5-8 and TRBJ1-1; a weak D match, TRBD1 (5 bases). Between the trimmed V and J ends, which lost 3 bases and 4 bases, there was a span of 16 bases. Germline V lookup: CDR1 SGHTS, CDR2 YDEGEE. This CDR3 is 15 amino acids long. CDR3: CASSSDTQRFTEAFF. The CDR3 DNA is TGTGCCAGCAGCTCGGACACCCAGAGGTTCACTGAAGCTTTCTTT.

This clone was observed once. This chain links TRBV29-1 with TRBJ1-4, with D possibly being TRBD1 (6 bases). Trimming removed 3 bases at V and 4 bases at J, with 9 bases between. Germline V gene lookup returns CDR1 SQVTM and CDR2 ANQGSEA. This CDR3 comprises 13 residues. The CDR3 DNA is TGCAGCGTTGAGGGGGCGTTTAATGAAAAACTGTTTTTT. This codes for CSVEGAFNEKLFF.

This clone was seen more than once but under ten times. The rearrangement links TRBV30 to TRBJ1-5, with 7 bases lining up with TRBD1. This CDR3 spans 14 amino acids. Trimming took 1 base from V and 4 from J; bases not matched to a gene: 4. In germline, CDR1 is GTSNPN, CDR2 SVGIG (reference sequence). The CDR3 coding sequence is TGTGCCTGGAGTGCAGGGGGTGGTAATCAGCCCCAGCATTTT. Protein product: CAWSAGGGNQPQHF.

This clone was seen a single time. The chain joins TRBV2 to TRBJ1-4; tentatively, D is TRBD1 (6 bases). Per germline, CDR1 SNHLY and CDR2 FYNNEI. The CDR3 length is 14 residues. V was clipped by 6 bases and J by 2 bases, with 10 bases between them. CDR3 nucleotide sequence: TGTGCCAGCAGCCAGGGGACGACTAATGAAAAACTGTTTTTT. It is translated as CASSQGTTNEKLFF. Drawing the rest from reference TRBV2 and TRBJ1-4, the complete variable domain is EPEVTQTPSHQVTQMGQEVILRCVPISNHLYFYWYRQILGQKVEFLVSFYNNEISEKSEIFDDQFSVERPDGSNFTLKIRSTKLEDSAMYFCASSQGTTNEKLFFGSGTQLSVL.

DNA for the CDR3: TGCGCCAGCAGCTTGGTCAGGACCGGGGAGCTGTTTTTT. Amino acids: CASSLVRTGELFF. The chain employs TRBV5-1 and TRBJ2-2; D is unresolved. The germline V gene encodes CDR1 SGHRS and CDR2 YFSETQ. Trimming left V 0 bases short and J 5 bases short, with 5 bases between. The CDR3 contains 13 residues.

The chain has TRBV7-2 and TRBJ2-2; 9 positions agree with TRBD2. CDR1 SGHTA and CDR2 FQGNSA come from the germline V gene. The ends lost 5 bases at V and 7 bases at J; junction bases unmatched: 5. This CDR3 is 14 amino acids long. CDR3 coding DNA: TGTGCCAGCAGCCTTACGACTAGCGGCGGGGAGCTGTTTTTT. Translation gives CASSLTTSGGELFF.

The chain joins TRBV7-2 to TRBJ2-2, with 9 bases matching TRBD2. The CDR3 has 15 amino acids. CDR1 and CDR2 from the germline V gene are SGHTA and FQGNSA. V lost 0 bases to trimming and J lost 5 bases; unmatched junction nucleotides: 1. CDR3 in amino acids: CASSLASGSTGELFF. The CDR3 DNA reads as TGTGCCAGCAGCTTAGCTAGCGGGAGTACCGGGGAGCTGTTTTTT.

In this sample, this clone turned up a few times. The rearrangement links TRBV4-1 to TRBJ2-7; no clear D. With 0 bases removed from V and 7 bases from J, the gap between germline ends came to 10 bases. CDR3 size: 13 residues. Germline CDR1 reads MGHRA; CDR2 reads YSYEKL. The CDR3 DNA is TGCGCCAGCAGCCAAGACCCCCAGAGGGAGCAGTACTTC. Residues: CASSQDPQREQYF.